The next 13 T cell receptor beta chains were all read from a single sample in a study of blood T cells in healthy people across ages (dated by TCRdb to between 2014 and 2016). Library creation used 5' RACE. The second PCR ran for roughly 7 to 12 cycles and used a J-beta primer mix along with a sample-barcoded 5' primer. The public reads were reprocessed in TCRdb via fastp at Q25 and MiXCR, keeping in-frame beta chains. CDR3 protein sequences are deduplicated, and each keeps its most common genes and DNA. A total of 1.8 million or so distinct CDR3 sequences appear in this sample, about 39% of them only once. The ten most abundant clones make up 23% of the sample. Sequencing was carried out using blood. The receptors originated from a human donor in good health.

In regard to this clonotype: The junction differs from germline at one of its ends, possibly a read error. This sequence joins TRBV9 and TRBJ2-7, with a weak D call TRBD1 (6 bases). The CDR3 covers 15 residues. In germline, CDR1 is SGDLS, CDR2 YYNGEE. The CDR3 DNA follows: TGTGCCAGCAGCGTAGTGGGACACCCCTCCAACGAGCAGTACTTC. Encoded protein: CASSVVGHPSNEQYF. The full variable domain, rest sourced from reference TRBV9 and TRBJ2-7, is DSGVTQTPKHLITATGQRVTLRCSPRSGDLSVYWYQQSLDQGLQFLIQYYNGEERAKGNILERFSAQQFPDLHSELNLSSLELGDSALYFCASSVVGHPSNEQYFGPGTRLTVT.

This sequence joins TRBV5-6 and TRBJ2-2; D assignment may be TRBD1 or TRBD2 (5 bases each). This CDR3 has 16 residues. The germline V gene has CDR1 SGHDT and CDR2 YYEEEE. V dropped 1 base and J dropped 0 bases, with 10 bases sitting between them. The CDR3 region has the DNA TGTGCCAGCAGCTTGCTACAGGAGGCGAACACCGGGGAGCTGTTTTTT. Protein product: CASSLLQEANTGELFF. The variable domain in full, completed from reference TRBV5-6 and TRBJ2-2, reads DAGVTQSPTHLIKTRGQQVTLRCSPKSGHDTVSWYQQALGQGPQFIFQYYEEEERQRGNFPDRFSGHQFPNYSSELNVNALLLGDSALYLCASSLLQEANTGELFFGEGSRLTVL.

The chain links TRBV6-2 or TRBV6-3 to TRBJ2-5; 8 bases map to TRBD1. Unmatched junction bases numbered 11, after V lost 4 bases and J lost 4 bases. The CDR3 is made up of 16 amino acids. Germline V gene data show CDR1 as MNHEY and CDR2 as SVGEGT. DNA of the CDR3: TGTGCCAGCAGTTGGATTGGACAGGGTAATCGAGAGACCCAGTACTTC. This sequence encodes CASSWIGQGNRETQYF.

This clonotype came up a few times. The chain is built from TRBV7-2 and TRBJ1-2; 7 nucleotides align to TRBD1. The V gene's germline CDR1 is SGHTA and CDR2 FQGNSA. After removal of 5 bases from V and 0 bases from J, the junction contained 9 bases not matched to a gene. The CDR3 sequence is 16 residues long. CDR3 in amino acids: CASSTGVYLPNYGYTF. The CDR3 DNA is TGTGCCAGCAGCACAGGGGTGTATCTCCCTAACTATGGCTACACCTTC.

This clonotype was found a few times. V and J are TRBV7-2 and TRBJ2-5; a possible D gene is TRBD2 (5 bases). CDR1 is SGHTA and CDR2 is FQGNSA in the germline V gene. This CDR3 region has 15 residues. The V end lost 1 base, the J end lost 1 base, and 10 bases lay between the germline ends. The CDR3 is CASSLGLALQETQYF. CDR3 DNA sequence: TGTGCCAGCAGCTTAGGGCTAGCCCTCCAAGAGACCCAGTACTTC.

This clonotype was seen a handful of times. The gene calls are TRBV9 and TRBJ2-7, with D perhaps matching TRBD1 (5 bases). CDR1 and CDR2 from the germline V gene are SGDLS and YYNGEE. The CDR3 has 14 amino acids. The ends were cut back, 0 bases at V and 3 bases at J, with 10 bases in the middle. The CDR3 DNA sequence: TGTGCCAGCAGCGTAGGCCTGGGGCTCTACGAGCAGTACTTC. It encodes CASSVGLGLYEQYF. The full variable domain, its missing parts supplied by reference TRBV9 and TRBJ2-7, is DSGVTQTPKHLITATGQRVTLRCSPRSGDLSVYWYQQSLDQGLQFLIQYYNGEERAKGNILERFSAQQFPDLHSELNLSSLELGDSALYFCASSVGLGLYEQYFGPGTRLTVT.

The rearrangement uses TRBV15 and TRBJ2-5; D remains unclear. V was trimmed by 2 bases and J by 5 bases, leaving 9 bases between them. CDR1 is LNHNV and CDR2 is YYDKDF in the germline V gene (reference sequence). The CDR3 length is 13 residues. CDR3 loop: CATSRTAGETQYF. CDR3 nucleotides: TGTGCCACCAGCAGAACGGCCGGGGAGACCCAGTACTTC.

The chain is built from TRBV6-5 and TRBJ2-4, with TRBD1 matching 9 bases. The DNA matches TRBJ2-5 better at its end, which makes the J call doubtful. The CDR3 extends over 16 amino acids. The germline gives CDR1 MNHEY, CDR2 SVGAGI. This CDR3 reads CASSPQRGTGQETQYF. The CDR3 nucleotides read TGTGCCAGCAGTCCCCAAAGGGGGACAGGGCAAGAGACCCAGTACTTC.

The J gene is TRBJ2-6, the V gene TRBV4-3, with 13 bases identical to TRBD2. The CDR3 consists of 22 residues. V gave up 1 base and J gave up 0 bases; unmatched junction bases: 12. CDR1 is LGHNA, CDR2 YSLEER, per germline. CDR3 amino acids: CASSQGVGTSGEKYSGANVLTF. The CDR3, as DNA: TGCGCCAGCAGCCAAGGGGTCGGGACTAGCGGGGAGAAATACTCTGGGGCCAACGTCCTGACTTTC.

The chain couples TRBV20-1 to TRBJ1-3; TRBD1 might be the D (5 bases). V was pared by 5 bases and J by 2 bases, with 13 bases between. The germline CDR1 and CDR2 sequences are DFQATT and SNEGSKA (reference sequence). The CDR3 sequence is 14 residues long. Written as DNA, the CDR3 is TGCAGTGCTGGTGACAGTCTGGCTGGAAACACCATATATTTT. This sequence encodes CSAGDSLAGNTIYF.

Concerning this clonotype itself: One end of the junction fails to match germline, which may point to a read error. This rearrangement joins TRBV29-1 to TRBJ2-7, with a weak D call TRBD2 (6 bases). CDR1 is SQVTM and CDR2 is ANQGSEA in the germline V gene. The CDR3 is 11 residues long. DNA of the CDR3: TGCAGCGTCGGCCGGGGGTACGGGCAGTACTTC. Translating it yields CSVGRGYGQYF.

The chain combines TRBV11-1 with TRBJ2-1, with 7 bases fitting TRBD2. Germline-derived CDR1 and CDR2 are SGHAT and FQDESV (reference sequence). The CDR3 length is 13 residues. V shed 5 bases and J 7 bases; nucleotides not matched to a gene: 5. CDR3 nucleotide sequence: TGTGCCAGCAGCGATAAACTAGCGAATGAGCAGTTCTTC. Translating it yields CASSDKLANEQFF.

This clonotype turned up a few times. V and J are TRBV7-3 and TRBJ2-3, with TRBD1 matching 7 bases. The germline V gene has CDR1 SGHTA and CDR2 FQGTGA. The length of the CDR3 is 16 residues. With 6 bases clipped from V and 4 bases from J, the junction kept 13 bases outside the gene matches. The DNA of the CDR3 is TGTGCCAGCAGTGCTCACTCACAGGGGTACTCAGATACGCAGTATTTT. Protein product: CASSAHSQGYSDTQYF.